This T cell receptor beta chain was captured by sequencing in a study of blood T cell repertoires in COVID-19. The wider study: Some COVID-19 samples were acute and others convalescent; all came from the United States, Italy and Spain. T cells, B-cell-depleted T cells, or PBMCs supplied cDNA or gDNA.

This clone has only one observation. Cohort allocation depended upon clinical history that participants reported. Trimming took 1 base from V and 1 from J, leaving 17 bases between them. Looked up from germline, CDR1 is SGHNT and CDR2 is YYREEE (reference sequence). The CDR3 length is 17 residues. Sequencing used immunoSEQ multiplex PCR; TCRdb keeps in-frame clones, though not all of them. The sample lists 250,000 to 300,000 clones, 90% to 95% occurring once. The rearrangement links TRBV5-4 to TRBJ1-1; D possibly corresponds to TRBD1 (5 bases). The clonotype was recovered from a human donor in a cohort exposed to, infected with or recovered from COVID-19 (not recorded which). The donor label of this sample is uncertain. The sample was PBMCs or T cells enriched from blood (not recorded which). The CDR3 bases are TGTGCCAGCAGCTTGAATGCGGGACTTCGAGGGAACACTGAAGCTTTCTTT. Protein: CASSLNAGLRGNTEAFF.